One sample yielded the 9 T cell receptor beta chains listed below, sequenced in a study of cytomegalovirus exposure and HLA in healthy donors. Measured with immunoSEQ multiplex PCR; TCRdb has only the in-frame clones, and not every one. This sample has roughly 62,000 clones, with around 90% found just once. The sequenced material came from PBMCs. Source of these receptors: a woman in her twenties or thirties in good health and CMV-seronegative.

This clone was found a few times. The CDR3 loop reads CASSKDHYYEQYF. CDR3 DNA: TGTGCCAGCAGCAAAGACCACTACTACGAGCAGTACTTC. The V gene is TRBV21-1, the J gene TRBJ2-7; TRBD2, as called in the table, went unchecked against the DNA. TRBV21-1 is a recognized pseudogene. The CDR3 covers 13 residues.

The rearrangement uses TRBV7-9 and TRBJ1-2; unclear D gene. This CDR3 has 18 residues. V lost 5 bases and J lost 2, with 24 bases in between. The germline gives CDR1 SEHNR, CDR2 FQNEAQ (reference sequence). The CDR3 bases are TGTGCCAGCAGCCCATTGCCCCAACGCACACATTCCAACTATGGCTACACCTTC. It yields the protein CASSPLPQRTHSNYGYTF.

This chain uses TRBV27 with TRBJ2-7; TRBD1 aligns across 8 bases. Trimming at V came to 5 bases and at J to 5 bases, leaving 8 bases not matched to a gene. This CDR3 is built from 14 residues. From germline, CDR1 is MNHEY and CDR2 SMNVEV (reference sequence). The CDR3 is CASSTDREGNEQYF. CDR3 DNA: TGTGCCAGCAGTACGGACAGGGAAGGGAACGAGCAGTACTTC.

This rearrangement joins TRBV7-8 to TRBJ1-1; TRBD1 matches at 12 bases. Looked up from germline, CDR1 is SGHVS and CDR2 is FQNEAQ. The V gene end was trimmed by 6 bases and the J gene end by 6 bases; junction bases not matched to a gene: 14. This CDR3 spans 17 amino acids. CDR3 region: CASSRTGTGGFTSEAFF. CDR3 nucleotides: TGTGCCAGCAGTAGGACCGGGACAGGGGGCTTTACGTCTGAAGCTTTCTTT.

The chain joins TRBV29-1 to TRBJ2-3; TRBD2 aligns across 8 bases. Germline CDR1 and CDR2: SQVTM and ANQGSEA. The CDR3 is 13 amino acids. V lost 5 bases, J lost 3 bases, and 4 bases stayed unmatched. The CDR3 region has the DNA TGCAGCGTTAGCGGGAGAGTGACAGATACGCAGTATTTT. Residues: CSVSGRVTDTQYF.

This clone was seen only a few times. J is TRBJ2-4 and V is TRBV9; the D gene is possibly TRBD1 (5 bases). CDR3 length: 14 amino acids. The V end lost 3 bases, the J end lost 7 bases, and 14 bases lay between the germline ends. From germline, CDR1 is SGDLS and CDR2 YYNGEE. CDR3 sequence: CASSAATQGNIQYF. The CDR3 bases are TGTGCCAGCAGCGCGGCCACCCAGGGCAACATTCAGTACTTC.

The V and J genes are TRBV28 and TRBJ2-7; D perhaps matches TRBD1 (6 bases). This CDR3 is built from 15 residues. Trimming pared 5 bases from V and 4 bases from J, leaving 18 bases between. Germline assignment: CDR1 MDHEN and CDR2 SYDVKM. The CDR3 reads CASSRDTLTKYEQYF. CDR3 nucleotide sequence: TGTGCCAGCAGTCGGGACACTCTAACCAAATACGAGCAGTACTTC.

The rearrangement joins TRBV5-5 to TRBJ1-5, with 8 bases fitting TRBD1. Germline CDR1 SGHKS, CDR2 YYEKEE (reference sequence). The J segment lost 4 bases and the V segment lost 3 bases, leaving 9 bases of the junction unmatched. The CDR3 runs 16 residues. This chain's CDR3 is CASSSSGGLGNQPQHF. CDR3 DNA: TGTGCCAGCAGCTCATCAGGGGGCTTAGGGAATCAGCCCCAGCATTTT.

This rearrangement joins TRBV14 to TRBJ2-7, with 11 bases identical to TRBD2. Germline assignment: CDR1 SGHDN and CDR2 FVKESK. The CDR3 extends over 15 amino acids. J gave up 5 bases and V 2 bases, and 5 bases lay outside the gene matches. The CDR3 is CASSQILAGVHEQYF. The CDR3 coding sequence is TGTGCCAGCAGCCAAATACTAGCGGGAGTACACGAGCAGTACTTC. Drawing the rest from reference TRBV14 and TRBJ2-7, the complete variable domain is EAGVTQFPSHSVIEKGQTVTLRCDPISGHDNLYWYRRVMGKEIKFLLHFVKESKQDESGMPNNRFLAERTGGTYSTLKVQPAELEDSGVYFCASSQILAGVHEQYFGPGTRLTVT.